The 9 T cell receptor beta chains reported below all come from one sample, sequenced in a study of blood T cell repertoires in COVID-19. Clones were sequenced by immunoSEQ multiplex PCR, and TCRdb holds only the in-frame ones, with some missing. The table shows more than 100,000 clones, with 82% occurring only once. The sample comprised peripheral blood. These receptors originate from a woman aged 70-85 years with acute or convalescent COVID-19.

This chain connects TRBV5-4 to TRBJ1-1; 8 bases map to TRBD1. Germline CDR1 and CDR2: SGHNT and YYREEE (reference sequence). The trim removed 4 bases at V and 5 bases at J, leaving 4 bases unmatched. This CDR3 is 13 amino acids long. As DNA, the CDR3 is TGTGCCAGCAGCCCAGGACAGGGTACTGAAGCTTTCTTT. This sequence encodes CASSPGQGTEAFF.

CDR3 region: CASSQSPGQGPGYTF. DNA of the CDR3: TGTGCCAGCAGCCAGAGTCCGGGACAGGGTCCTGGCTACACCTTC. The V and J genes are TRBV3-1 (or the pseudogene TRBV3-2) and TRBJ1-2; 9 bases match TRBD1. This CDR3 is built from 15 residues. J was trimmed by 7 bases and V by 3 bases; bases with no gene match: 9. The germline gives CDR1 LGHDT, CDR2 YNNKEL (reference sequence).

The chain links TRBV6-5 to TRBJ1-2, with TRBD1 identical over 8 bases. CDR3 size: 12 residues. The V and J ends lost 11 bases and 9 bases, in that order; junction bases with no gene match: 11. The germline gives CDR1 MNHEY, CDR2 SVGAGI. The DNA for the CDR3 is TGTGCCGGAGGATCCAGGGGGCTAAGCTACACCTTC. Amino acid sequence: CAGGSRGLSYTF.

The rearrangement links TRBV10-3 to TRBJ2-7; a weak D match, TRBD1 (6 bases). V was pared by 0 bases and J by 3 bases, with 18 bases between. Germline values: CDR1 ENHRY, CDR2 SYGVKD. The CDR3 is 17 amino acids. DNA for the CDR3: TGTGCCATCAGTGAGTCGACCCCGACGACAGGCGTCTACGAGCAGTACTTC. It codes for CAISESTPTTGVYEQYF.

This chain's CDR3 is CASSTSSGSGNTIYF. CDR3 in DNA: TGTGCCAGTAGTACATCCTCCGGCTCTGGAAACACCATATATTTT. The V gene is TRBV19, the J gene TRBJ1-3; D gene ambiguous. This CDR3 spans 15 amino acids. Per the germline V gene, CDR1 is LNHDA and CDR2 is SQIVND (reference sequence). The V gene lost 4 bases and the J gene lost 0 bases, with 10 bases spanning the gap.

The chain combines TRBV10-3 with TRBJ1-2, with TRBD1 as a possible D gene (5 bases). The germline gives CDR1 ENHRY, CDR2 SYGVKD. The CDR3 is made up of 15 amino acids. The V end lost 5 bases, the J end lost 5 bases, and 18 bases lay between the germline ends. For the CDR3, the DNA is TGTGCCATCAGTCATTCAGGAGGGGCGCATTATGGCTACACCTTC. Translated: CAISHSGGAHYGYTF.

This chain connects TRBV18 to TRBJ1-2; weak D call: TRBD1 (6 bases). The V gene lost 5 bases and the J gene lost 8 bases, with 21 bases spanning the gap. This CDR3 contains 15 residues. Germline CDR1 and CDR2: KGHSH and LQKENI. CDR3 DNA: TGTGCCAGCTCAAATGAACAGGGTGAGGTTCGCGGCTACACCTTC. Translated: CASSNEQGEVRGYTF. The full variable domain, rest sourced from reference TRBV18 and TRBJ1-2, is NAGVMQNPRHLVRRRGQEARLRCSPMKGHSHVYWYRQLPEEGLKFMVYLQKENIIDESGMPKERFSAEFPKEGPSILRIQQVVRGDSAAYFCASSNEQGEVRGYTFGSGTRLTVV.

The CDR3 sequence is CASSAGTGRMEPQHF. The CDR3 region has the DNA TGTGCCAGCAGCGCCGGGACAGGGAGGATGGAGCCCCAGCATTTT. The chain is built from TRBV2 and TRBJ1-5, with 9 nucleotides matching TRBD1. The CDR3 extends over 15 amino acids. Looked up from germline, CDR1 is SNHLY and CDR2 is FYNNEI. V dropped 6 bases and J dropped 8; count of bases not matched to a gene: 11.

By proportion, this clone is medium-sized. The J gene is TRBJ2-1, the V gene TRBV5-6, with D perhaps matching TRBD2 (7 bases). This CDR3 spans 16 amino acids. The germline V gene has CDR1 SGHDT and CDR2 YYEEEE. The ends were cut back, 3 bases at V and 2 bases at J, with 15 bases in the middle. In DNA form, the CDR3 reads TGTGCCAGCAGCTCTGATCGGGGGGCCACCTACAATGAGCAGTTCTTC. This sequence encodes CASSSDRGATYNEQFF.